Presented here are 21 T cell receptor beta chains from one specimen sequenced in a study of PD-1 blockade in classical Hodgkin lymphoma. Generated by immunoSEQ multiplex PCR, the TCRdb table keeps only in-frame clones and is missing some. The table records thousands of clones, 75% to 85% of them present only once. There was relapse after autologous stem cell transplantation in every patient, and there was variation in brentuximab vedotin exposure. The source was peripheral blood mononuclear cells (PBMCs), collected before the second cycle of nivolumab. The receptors stem from a human donor with classical Hodgkin lymphoma.

This clone was seen just once. The rearrangement joins TRBV25-1 to TRBJ1-4; D gene ambiguous. This CDR3 has 14 amino acids. CDR1 is MGHDK, CDR2 SYGVNS, per germline. Trimming shortened V by 5 bases and J by 2 bases, and 9 bases separated the two germline ends. The CDR3 spells CASSPLATNEKLFF. In DNA, the CDR3 is TGTGCCAGCAGTCCTTTGGCGACTAATGAAAAACTGTTTTTT.

The chain employs TRBV5-1 and TRBJ1-1; a weak D match, TRBD1 (5 bases). CDR3 length equals 16 residues. Trimming removed 0 bases at V and 5 bases at J, with 17 bases between. Germline CDR1 and CDR2: SGHRS and YFSETQ. In nucleotides, the CDR3 is TGCGCCAGCAGCTTGGCCGCCAGGGTAGTTGGAACTGAAGCTTTCTTT. Its protein product is CASSLAARVVGTEAFF.

The chain employs TRBV27 and TRBJ2-7; D is perhaps TRBD1 (6 bases). V was clipped by 5 bases and J by 7 bases, with 18 bases between them. The germline V gene has CDR1 MNHEY and CDR2 SMNVEV (reference sequence). This CDR3 region has 14 residues. The CDR3 nucleotides read TGTGCCAGCAGTCCAGGGGACCAACTTCGTGAGCAGTACTTC. As protein: CASSPGDQLREQYF.

On this clone: Other DNA sequences from this sample encode an identical CDR3 as well. This sequence joins TRBV28 and TRBJ2-2; D might be TRBD1 (5 bases). Trimming removed 6 bases at V and 1 base at J, with 12 bases between. Per germline, CDR1 MDHEN and CDR2 SYDVKM. The CDR3 runs to 15 residues. CDR3 nucleotide sequence: TGTGCCAGCAGACCGACAGACTTGAACACCGGGGAGCTGTTTTTT. Translating it yields CASRPTDLNTGELFF.

V usage is TRBV11-2 and J usage is TRBJ2-1; D possibly matches TRBD1 or TRBD2 (7 bases each). The CDR3 sequence is 15 residues long. Germline CDR1 SGHAT, CDR2 FQNNGV. The V end was cut by 6 bases, the J end by 9 bases, with 21 bases between. The CDR3 loop reads CASRKGAGVVIEQFF. CDR3 coding DNA: TGTGCCAGCAGAAAGGGGGCGGGAGTAGTTATTGAGCAGTTCTTC.

The table lists this clone with a count of one. The V and J genes are TRBV6-6 and TRBJ1-1, with 7 bases fitting TRBD1. Germline trimming cut 5 bases from V and 4 bases from J; bases unmatched to any gene: 7. The CDR3 runs to 14 residues. The germline CDR1 and CDR2 sequences are MNHNY and SVGAGI (reference sequence). This CDR3 is CASSPQAGGTEAFF. CDR3 sequence (DNA): TGTGCCAGCAGTCCTCAGGCAGGGGGCACTGAAGCTTTCTTT.

This clone appeared a few times. The J gene is TRBJ2-5, the V gene TRBV4-1, with D possibly TRBD2 on 6 matching bases. The CDR3 extends over 18 amino acids. CDR1 and CDR2 (germline): MGHRA, YSYEKL. With 2 bases removed from V and 3 bases from J, the gap between germline ends came to 22 bases. CDR3 sequence: CASSQNKGRTTLKETQYF. In nucleotides, the CDR3 is TGCGCCAGCAGCCAAAATAAGGGCAGGACTACACTAAAAGAGACCCAGTACTTC.

The chain is built from TRBV28 and TRBJ2-1; D is unclear. The CDR3 runs 11 residues. The germline V and J ends were trimmed by 0 bases and 8 bases, with 2 bases remaining between them. The germline V gene has CDR1 MDHEN and CDR2 SYDVKM. CDR3 region: CASSLWDEQFF. In nucleotides, the CDR3 is TGTGCCAGCAGTTTATGGGATGAGCAGTTCTTC.

The chain has TRBV4-2 and TRBJ2-6; D unclear. This CDR3 spans 20 amino acids. Germline assignment: CDR1 LGHNA and CDR2 YNFKEQ. Trimming pared 0 bases from V and 0 bases from J, leaving 18 bases between. The CDR3 sequence is CASSQDWADVDSSGANVLTF. CDR3 DNA sequence: TGTGCCAGCAGCCAAGACTGGGCCGACGTCGATAGCTCTGGGGCCAACGTCCTGACTTTC.

CDR3 in amino acids: CASSGTNTEAFF. The CDR3 DNA follows: TGTGCCAGCAGCGGGACGAACACTGAAGCTTTCTTT. The chain joins TRBV13 to TRBJ1-1; D is possibly TRBD1 (5 bases). Trimming removed 5 bases from V and 1 base from J, with 5 bases in between. The CDR3 has 12 residues. Germline V lookup: CDR1 PRHDT, CDR2 FYEKMQ (reference sequence).

As DNA, the CDR3 is TGCGCCAGCAGCCAAGATGGGACTAGCGGGGGACCAGATACGCAGTATTTT. Encoded protein: CASSQDGTSGGPDTQYF. The chain has TRBV4-1 and TRBJ2-3; 14 bases are a match to TRBD2. CDR1 MGHRA and CDR2 YSYEKL come from the germline V gene. The CDR3 sequence is 17 residues long. The trim removed 0 bases at V and 4 bases at J, leaving 3 bases unmatched.

This clone came up a few times. The J gene is TRBJ2-2, the V gene TRBV7-6, with 7 bases fitting TRBD1. CDR3 length: 16 residues. Germline assignment: CDR1 SGHVS and CDR2 FNYEAQ. The ends lost 2 bases at V and 0 bases at J; junction bases unmatched: 3. The CDR3 DNA follows: TGTGCCAGCAGCTTATGGGACAGCACGAACACCGGGGAGCTGTTTTTT. This translates into CASSLWDSTNTGELFF.

V usage is TRBV7-8 and J usage is TRBJ2-7; the D gene is possibly TRBD2 (5 bases). From germline, CDR1 is SGHVS and CDR2 FQNEAQ. Trimming cost V 0 bases and J 7 bases, with 16 bases left between them. CDR3 size: 15 residues. In DNA, the CDR3 is TGTGCCAGCAGCTTAGCGAGGGTCCCCCCGGGGGAGCAGTACTTC. This encodes CASSLARVPPGEQYF.

The chain's CDR3 is CASSSDPAINEKLFF. As DNA, the CDR3 is TGTGCCAGCAGCTCCGATCCTGCGATTAATGAAAAACTGTTTTTT. The chain uses TRBV7-6 and TRBJ1-4; D gene unclear. V lost 4 bases and J 4 bases, leaving 13 bases between the germline ends. This CDR3 region has 15 residues. The V gene's germline CDR1 is SGHVS and CDR2 FNYEAQ.

The DNA for the CDR3 is TGTGCCAGCAGGTGGACTGTCTCCTACGAGCAGTACTTC. The encoded protein is CASRWTVSYEQYF. The chain combines TRBV6-1 with TRBJ2-7; possibly TRBD2 for D (5 bases). In germline, CDR1 is MNHNS, CDR2 SASEGT. This CDR3 region has 13 residues. The V and J ends lost 6 bases and 0 bases respectively, with 9 bases between them.

The chain joins TRBV28 to TRBJ2-2, with D possibly being TRBD1 (6 bases). The V and J ends lost 4 bases and 7 bases respectively, with 10 bases between them. Germline V lookup: CDR1 MDHEN, CDR2 SYDVKM. This CDR3 region has 13 residues. CDR3 in DNA: TGTGCCAGCAGTTCCTACAGGGACGGGGAGCTGTTTTTT. Protein: CASSSYRDGELFF.

The chain carries TRBV7-9 and TRBJ2-1, with 7 bases lining up with TRBD1. V dropped 5 bases and J dropped 12; count of bases not matched to a gene: 7. This CDR3 comprises 12 residues. Germline CDR1 SEHNR, CDR2 FQNEAQ (reference sequence). In DNA form, the CDR3 reads TGTGCCAGCAGCCGACAGGGTAGTGGGCAGTTCTTC. Protein product: CASSRQGSGQFF.

This clone is medium-sized within its sample. The genes are TRBV11-2 and TRBJ2-4; D is ambiguous. The CDR3 consists of 16 residues. CDR1 is SGHAT, CDR2 FQNNGV, per germline. V was clipped by 5 bases and J by 2 bases, with 16 bases between them. CDR3 loop: CASSGVRGRTKNIQYF. In nucleotides, the CDR3 is TGTGCCAGCAGCGGGGTGAGAGGAAGGACCAAAAACATTCAGTACTTC.

This clone occurred a few times. The chain uses TRBV9 and TRBJ1-1; D is unclear. Per the germline V gene, CDR1 is SGDLS and CDR2 is YYNGEE. This CDR3 has 12 residues. Trimming removed 4 bases at V and 1 base at J, with 5 bases between. The CDR3 region has the DNA TGTGCCAGCAGCTCAGAGAACACTGAAGCTTTCTTT. Protein sequence: CASSSENTEAFF.

The chain couples TRBV6-4 to TRBJ1-1; D is unclear. This CDR3 is built from 14 residues. Germline assignment: CDR1 MRHNA and CDR2 SNTAGT. V was clipped by 3 bases and J by 1 base, with 9 bases between them. CDR3 in DNA: TGTGCCAGCAGTGATTGGGGAGGGAACACTGAAGCTTTCTTT. It encodes CASSDWGGNTEAFF.

This clone was detected a few times. J is TRBJ2-3 and V is TRBV10-3; perhaps TRBD2 as D (7 bases). Germline V gene data show CDR1 as ENHRY and CDR2 as SYGVKD. The CDR3 sequence is 17 residues long. V lost 0 bases and J lost 3, with 16 bases in between. Here the CDR3 reads CAISESGGQGRTDTQYF. The CDR3 DNA reads as TGTGCCATCAGTGAGTCGGGGGGGCAGGGCCGAACAGATACGCAGTATTTT.